This T cell receptor (beta chain) was identified in a study of blood T cell repertoires in COVID-19. The overall study: COVID-19 samples from acute and convalescent phases originated in the United States, Italy and Spain. From T cells, B-cell-depleted T cells, or PBMCs came the material, which was cDNA or gDNA.

In the original processing: Estimation of nucleated cell counts relied on the amplification of reference gene primers. Profiled with immunoSEQ multiplex PCR; TCRdb holds only in-frame clones, not every one. D and trimming come from the DNA, and the V and J calls and clone size come from that table. The repertoire holds over 15,000 clones, with approximately 83% as singletons. The germline V gene has CDR1 DFQATT and CDR2 SNEGSKA (reference sequence). The CDR3 runs to 11 residues. V shed 5 bases, J shed 14 bases, and the junction held 9 bases outside the gene matches. The V call is TRBV20-1, the J call TRBJ2-1; TRBD1 matches at 7 bases. The clonotype originates from a man aged 65 to 85 in a cohort sampled during active COVID-19. The sequencing input was peripheral blood. The CDR3 sequence is CSAGIPGQKFF. The CDR3 nucleotides read TGCAGTGCTGGGATTCCGGGACAGAAGTTCTTC.